Described below is a single T cell receptor (beta chain) sequence and its context. Its antigen is unidentified. PCR employed 60 Vbeta and 13 Jbeta primers. The table came from immunoSEQ multiplex PCR; TCRdb's copy has only in-frame clones and leaves some out. This table holds more than 150,000 clones, roughly 80% found once. The data were obtained in a study of cytomegalovirus exposure and HLA in healthy donors. About the research overall: Early released data comprised about 85 million unique TCRs from HLA-typed donors. Whole-study results and caveats: Productive rates of about 90% or about 30% were seen for most TCR beta V segments in an earlier analysis. Sequencing probably produced one cluster of sequence variants that were highly shared. For cytomegalovirus status, the classifier reportedly gave diagnoses with high specificity and sensitivity.

Trimming removed 3 bases at V and 8 bases at J, with 24 bases between. The CDR3 sequence is 18 residues long. Per the germline V gene, CDR1 is SGHRS and CDR2 is YFSETQ. The TCR sequence derives from a woman aged 45-65 years in good health and CMV-seropositive. The chain joins TRBV5-1 to TRBJ2-6, with D perhaps matching TRBD2 (7 bases). Sequenced sample: PBMCs. The CDR3 sequence is CASSWGGHGGLLTNVLTF. CDR3 DNA sequence: TGCGCCAGCAGCTGGGGGGGGCATGGGGGCCTACTGACCAACGTCCTGACTTTC. Full variable domain (rest looked up from reference TRBV5-1 and TRBJ2-6): KAGVTQTPRYLIKTRGQQVTLSCSPISGHRSVSWYQQTPGQGLQFLFEYFSETQRNKGNFPGRFSGRQFSNSRSEMNVSTLELGDSALYLCASSWGGHGGLLTNVLTFGAGSRLTVL.